The following is a T cell receptor beta chain sequence with its context. The target antigen is unknown. The data belong to a study of shared clonotypes between healthy human individuals. Genomic DNA of every subset was divided equally among multiple immunoSEQ plates. The table came from immunoSEQ multiplex PCR; TCRdb's copy has only in-frame clones and leaves some out. The table has around 200,000 clones, approximately 92% seen once; the top ten hold about 0.067%. The study, taken as a whole, reports: It was only blood that was sampled, and tissue repertoires likely differ.

CDR1 and CDR2 from the germline V gene are ENHRY and SYGVKD. The CDR3 has 13 amino acids. V lost 8 bases and J lost 0, with 5 bases in between. The sample comprised naive CD4+ T cells sorted from blood. Described subset: CD45RA+ positively selected. This receptor was identified in a woman aged 25 to 39 in good health. The chain has TRBV10-3 and TRBJ2-6; no clear D. CDR3 loop: CAIRSSGANVLTF. The CDR3, as DNA: TGTGCCATCCGTAGCTCTGGGGCCAACGTCCTGACTTTC.